A selection of T cell receptor beta chains follows, all from one sample in a study of T-cell reconstitution after alpha-beta-depleted transplantation in children. Via MiXCR, TCRdb re-called the PCR reads, giving one row per CDR3 protein. The sample comprises 450,000 to 600,000 distinct CDR3 sequences, 8% to 11% of which are singletons, and around 2% rests with the top ten. Sequenced here: PBMCs, sampled before TCRalphabeta/CD19-depleted stem cell transplant. The source of these receptors is a child under 10 years old with inherited bone marrow failure, due to receive a stem cell transplant. Both conserved end residues are part of each CDR3. The order of the fields is CDR3 protein, CDR3 DNA, V gene, clone size, J gene, D gene. The D gene is left open where the match is weak. Clone size appears in some rows only: once, few, many, or a class for an expanded clone.

CDR3 protein: CAISDSNRGRTEAFF; CDR3 DNA: TGTGCCATCAGTGATAGTAATAGGGGAAGAACTGAAGCTTTCTTT; V gene: TRBV10-3; clone size: many; J gene: TRBJ1-1; D gene: -
CDR3 protein: CSASDRISGELFF; CDR3 DNA: TGCAGTGCTAGTGACAGAATATCCGGGGAGCTGTTTTTT; V gene: TRBV20-1; clone size: many; J gene: TRBJ2-2; D gene: -
CDR3 protein: CASSLSLAGPNVNNEQFF; CDR3 DNA: TGCGCCAGCAGCTTGTCCCTAGCGGGACCCAACGTCAACAATGAGCAGTTCTTC; V gene: TRBV5-1; clone size: -; J gene: TRBJ2-1; D gene: TRBD2
CDR3 protein: CASQAAGLATSEQYF; CDR3 DNA: TGTGCCAGCCAGGCGGCGGGACTAGCGACCTCAGAGCAGTACTTC; V gene: TRBV11-2; clone size: many; J gene: TRBJ2-7; D gene: TRBD2
CDR3 protein: CASSSPRDSRNIQYF; CDR3 DNA: TGTGCCAGCTCATCCCCCAGGGACAGTCGGAACATTCAGTACTTC; V gene: TRBV18; clone size: many; J gene: TRBJ2-4; D gene: TRBD1
CDR3 protein: CASSEPGGANNEQFF; CDR3 DNA: TGTGCCAGCAGCGAACCAGGTGGAGCTAACAATGAGCAGTTCTTC; V gene: TRBV7-6; clone size: -; J gene: TRBJ2-1; D gene: -
CDR3 protein: CSARDFTGLAGVHEQFF; CDR3 DNA: TGCAGTGCTAGAGATTTTACAGGACTAGCGGGAGTCCATGAGCAGTTCTTC; V gene: TRBV20-1; clone size: few; J gene: TRBJ2-1; D gene: TRBD2
CDR3 protein: CASSFSTGAFGEQYF; CDR3 DNA: TGTGCCAGCAGTTTTTCGACAGGGGCCTTCGGCGAGCAGTACTTC; V gene: TRBV27; clone size: few; J gene: TRBJ2-7; D gene: TRBD1
CDR3 protein: CSASGLAGGSYEEYF; CDR3 DNA: TGCAGTGCTAGCGGACTAGCGGGGGGAAGCTACGAGGAGTACTTC; V gene: TRBV20-1; clone size: -; J gene: TRBJ2-7; D gene: TRBD2
CDR3 protein: CASSSGTGPYEQYF; CDR3 DNA: TGCGCCAGCAGCTCCGGGACAGGTCCCTACGAGCAGTACTTC; V gene: TRBV19; clone size: many; J gene: TRBJ2-7; D gene: TRBD1
CDR3 protein: CASSLFGRAMAMNTEAFF; CDR3 DNA: TGTGCCAGCAGCTTATTTGGGAGGGCAATGGCAATGAACACTGAAGCTTTCTTT; V gene: TRBV11-3; clone size: many; J gene: TRBJ1-1; D gene: -
CDR3 protein: CARPDNSTDTQYF; CDR3 DNA: TGTGCCAGACCAGACAATTCCACAGATACGCAGTATTTT; V gene: TRBV25-1; clone size: many; J gene: TRBJ2-3; D gene: -
CDR3 protein: CASSFAGYGAMNTEAFF; CDR3 DNA: TGTGCCAGCAGCTTCGCGGGATATGGGGCAATGAACACTGAAGCTTTCTTT; V gene: TRBV7-2; clone size: few; J gene: TRBJ1-1; D gene: -
CDR3 protein: CASSFKRSSYNEQFF; CDR3 DNA: TGTGCCAGCAGCTTTAAGCGGAGCTCCTACAATGAGCAGTTCTTC; V gene: TRBV5-6; clone size: few; J gene: TRBJ2-1; D gene: -
CDR3 protein: CSASEGLAGPERYEQYF; CDR3 DNA: TGCAGTGCCTCCGAGGGACTAGCGGGACCGGAGCGGTACGAGCAGTACTTC; V gene: TRBV20-1; clone size: -; J gene: TRBJ2-7; D gene: TRBD2
CDR3 protein: CASSLRNTYEQYF; CDR3 DNA: TGTGCCAGCAGCTTGCGGAACACCTACGAGCAGTACTTC; V gene: TRBV5-5; clone size: -; J gene: TRBJ2-7; D gene: -
CDR3 protein: CASSLSPGQGKEQYF; CDR3 DNA: TGTGCCAGCAGTTTATCACCGGGACAGGGGAAAGAGCAGTACTTC; V gene: TRBV28; clone size: few; J gene: TRBJ2-7; D gene: TRBD1
CDR3 protein: CASSIGWGGYTF; CDR3 DNA: TGTGCCAGTAGTATAGGATGGGGTGGCTACACCTTC; V gene: TRBV19; clone size: -; J gene: TRBJ1-2; D gene: -
CDR3 protein: CASSGILAGQETQYF; CDR3 DNA: TGCGCCAGCAGTGGCATCCTAGCGGGTCAAGAGACCCAGTACTTC; V gene: TRBV10-1; clone size: -; J gene: TRBJ2-5; D gene: TRBD2
CDR3 protein: CASTSVGLYNEQFF; CDR3 DNA: TGTGCCAGCACCTCGGTAGGGCTCTACAATGAGCAGTTCTTC; V gene: TRBV25-1; clone size: many; J gene: TRBJ2-1; D gene: -
CDR3 protein: CSHDTGDVETQYF; CDR3 DNA: TGCAGCCACGACACAGGGGATGTGGAGACCCAGTACTTC; V gene: TRBV29-1; clone size: many; J gene: TRBJ2-5; D gene: TRBD1
CDR3 protein: CASSHGRTGDYGYTF; CDR3 DNA: TGTGCCAGCAGTCATGGGAGGACGGGGGATTATGGCTACACCTTC; V gene: TRBV28; clone size: -; J gene: TRBJ1-2; D gene: -
CDR3 protein: CATSDSGYYADIQYF; CDR3 DNA: TGTGCCACCAGTGATTCCGGTTACTACGCGGACATTCAGTACTTC; V gene: TRBV24-1; clone size: many; J gene: TRBJ2-4; D gene: -
CDR3 protein: CASSRLNRNQPQHF; CDR3 DNA: TGTGCCAGCAGTCGTCTAAACCGCAATCAGCCCCAGCATTTT; V gene: TRBV6-2/TRBV6-3; clone size: many; J gene: TRBJ1-5; D gene: -
CDR3 protein: CSASLGGEGLDNEQFF; CDR3 DNA: TGCAGTGCTAGTCTTGGAGGGGAGGGACTGGACAATGAGCAGTTCTTC; V gene: TRBV20-1; clone size: many; J gene: TRBJ2-1; D gene: TRBD2
CDR3 protein: CTLCLAGFRGIVSGNTIYF; CDR3 DNA: TGTACCCTCTGTTTAGCGGGTTTCAGGGGGATCGTCTCTGGAAACACCATATATTTT; V gene: TRBV12-3/TRBV12-4; clone size: -; J gene: TRBJ1-3; D gene: TRBD1
CDR3 protein: CSVVWQDYGYTF; CDR3 DNA: TGCAGCGTTGTGTGGCAGGACTATGGCTACACCTTC; V gene: TRBV29-1; clone size: few; J gene: TRBJ1-2; D gene: -
CDR3 protein: CASSLRGTAPDYEQYF; CDR3 DNA: TGTGCCAGCAGCTTACGGGGGACCGCCCCGGACTACGAGCAGTACTTC; V gene: TRBV7-9; clone size: -; J gene: TRBJ2-7; D gene: -
CDR3 protein: CAISEVPRGKGNTIYF; CDR3 DNA: TGTGCCATCAGTGAGGTCCCCCGGGGCAAGGGAAACACCATATATTTT; V gene: TRBV10-3; clone size: many; J gene: TRBJ1-3; D gene: -
CDR3 protein: CATDASGSPPDTQYF; CDR3 DNA: TGTGCCACCGACGCTAGCGGGAGCCCCCCAGATACGCAGTATTTT; V gene: TRBV12-3/TRBV12-4; clone size: many; J gene: TRBJ2-3; D gene: TRBD2
CDR3 protein: CSVAEQGARGYTF; CDR3 DNA: TGCAGCGTGGCGGAACAGGGGGCGCGTGGCTACACCTTC; V gene: TRBV29-1; clone size: many; J gene: TRBJ1-2; D gene: TRBD1
CDR3 protein: CAWSAGGYEQYF; CDR3 DNA: TGTGCCTGGAGTGCAGGGGGGTACGAGCAGTACTTC; V gene: TRBV30; clone size: -; J gene: TRBJ2-7; D gene: -
CDR3 protein: CASSLDPLAGDVRGTDTQYF; CDR3 DNA: TGTGCCAGCAGCTTAGATCCTTTAGCGGGAGATGTGCGCGGCACAGATACGCAGTATTTT; V gene: TRBV11-2; clone size: many; J gene: TRBJ2-3; D gene: TRBD2
CDR3 protein: CASSSLAGGMNEQFF; CDR3 DNA: TGTGCCAGCAGCTCGCTAGCGGGAGGAATGAATGAGCAGTTCTTC; V gene: TRBV7-9; clone size: many; J gene: TRBJ2-1; D gene: TRBD2
CDR3 protein: CASRYGTHKNIQYF; CDR3 DNA: TGTGCCAGCAGATACGGGACTCACAAAAACATTCAGTACTTC; V gene: TRBV12-3/TRBV12-4; clone size: many; J gene: TRBJ2-4; D gene: -
CDR3 protein: CASSQDSSTYNEQFF; CDR3 DNA: TGTGCCAGCAGCCAAGATTCAAGTACCTACAATGAGCAGTTCTTC; V gene: TRBV3-1; clone size: many; J gene: TRBJ2-1; D gene: -
CDR3 protein: CASSFMRNEQFF; CDR3 DNA: TGTGCCAGCAGCTTTATGCGAAATGAGCAGTTCTTC; V gene: TRBV11-2; clone size: -; J gene: TRBJ2-1; D gene: -
CDR3 protein: CASSDDTDRLTEAFF; CDR3 DNA: TGTGCCAGTAGTGACGATACTGACAGGCTTACTGAAGCTTTCTTT; V gene: TRBV19; clone size: -; J gene: TRBJ1-1; D gene: -
CDR3 protein: CASRHGTPGEQFF; CDR3 DNA: TGCGCCAGCAGACACGGGACTCCGGGTGAGCAGTTCTTC; V gene: TRBV5-1; clone size: many; J gene: TRBJ2-1; D gene: -
CDR3 protein: CASSPGLAGGDNEQFF; CDR3 DNA: TGCGCCAGCAGCCCCGGACTAGCGGGAGGGGACAATGAGCAGTTCTTC; V gene: TRBV4-3; clone size: many; J gene: TRBJ2-1; D gene: TRBD2
CDR3 protein: CASSPPRVYNEQFF; CDR3 DNA: TGTGCCAGCTCACCTCCACGAGTTTACAATGAGCAGTTCTTC; V gene: TRBV18; clone size: many; J gene: TRBJ2-1; D gene: -
CDR3 protein: CASSFDPSYDDSPLHF; CDR3 DNA: TGTGCCAGCAGCTTCGATCCCTCCTACGACGATTCACCCCTCCACTTT; V gene: TRBV7-8; clone size: -; J gene: TRBJ1-6; D gene: -
CDR3 protein: CASSLVPGMGTDTQYF; CDR3 DNA: TGTGCCAGCAGCTTGGTCCCGGGAATGGGCACAGATACGCAGTATTTT; V gene: TRBV5-5; clone size: many; J gene: TRBJ2-3; D gene: -
CDR3 protein: CASSLPRLAGTGELFF; CDR3 DNA: TGTGCCAGCAGCTTACCCCGGCTAGCGGGAACCGGGGAGCTGTTTTTT; V gene: TRBV7-2; clone size: many; J gene: TRBJ2-2; D gene: TRBD2
CDR3 protein: CSARLVYEQYF; CDR3 DNA: TGCAGTGCTAGGCTAGTATACGAGCAGTACTTC; V gene: TRBV20-1; clone size: many; J gene: TRBJ2-7; D gene: -
CDR3 protein: CASSQLTYYEQYF; CDR3 DNA: TGTGCCAGCAGCCAACTAACTTACTACGAGCAGTACTTC; V gene: TRBV4-2; clone size: many; J gene: TRBJ2-7; D gene: -
CDR3 protein: CASSWTVSNQPQHF; CDR3 DNA: TGTGCCAGCAGTTGGACAGTTAGCAATCAGCCCCAGCATTTT; V gene: TRBV28; clone size: many; J gene: TRBJ1-5; D gene: -
CDR3 protein: CASSLTGQGYNTDTQYF; CDR3 DNA: TGTGCCAGCAGTTTAACCGGACAGGGGTATAACACAGATACGCAGTATTTT; V gene: TRBV12-3/TRBV12-4; clone size: many; J gene: TRBJ2-3; D gene: TRBD1
CDR3 protein: CSARALYQETQYF; CDR3 DNA: TGCAGTGCTAGAGCCCTTTACCAAGAGACCCAGTACTTC; V gene: TRBV20-1; clone size: many; J gene: TRBJ2-5; D gene: -